A single sample is the source of the 17 T cell receptor beta chains below, sequenced in a study of cytomegalovirus exposure and HLA in healthy donors. Primers: 60 Vbeta forward and 13 Jbeta reverse. Sequencing used immunoSEQ multiplex PCR; TCRdb keeps in-frame clones, though not all of them. This sample's table has some 130,000 clones. The sequencing input was PBMCs. Receptors originate from a woman in her 40s in good health and CMV-seropositive.

The J gene is TRBJ2-1, the V gene TRBV6-5; possible D gene TRBD2, 5 bases. The V gene's germline CDR1 is MNHEY and CDR2 SVGAGI. V dropped 5 bases and J dropped 7 bases, with 6 bases sitting between them. The length of the CDR3 is 11 residues. The CDR3 is CASSPGNEQFF. The CDR3 bases are TGTGCCAGCAGTCCGGGGAATGAGCAGTTCTTC.

The rearrangement uses TRBV30 and TRBJ1-5, with D unclear. Trimming cost V 0 bases and J 2 bases, with 14 bases left between them. Germline CDR1 reads GTSNPN; CDR2 reads SVGIG (reference sequence). CDR3 size: 16 residues. Here the CDR3 reads CAWSVSREWGNQPQHF. CDR3 nucleotide sequence: TGTGCCTGGAGTGTATCCCGGGAATGGGGCAATCAGCCCCAGCATTTT.

The chain employs TRBV28 and TRBJ2-2; the D gene is possibly TRBD1 (5 bases). CDR3 length: 16 amino acids. Trimming shortened V by 7 bases and J by 1 base, and 16 bases separated the two germline ends. CDR1 and CDR2 from the germline V gene are MDHEN and SYDVKM. The CDR3 spells CASTSVGQLNTGELFF. The CDR3 nucleotides are TGTGCCAGCACTAGTGTGGGGCAGCTGAACACCGGGGAGCTGTTTTTT.

The rearrangement joins TRBV6-6 to TRBJ2-1; 9 bases line up with TRBD2. This CDR3 is built from 16 residues. J gave up 8 bases and V 5 bases, and 13 bases lay outside the gene matches. The germline V gene encodes CDR1 MNHNY and CDR2 SVGAGI (reference sequence). The CDR3 DNA reads TGTGCCAGCAGTCATATCGTAGCGGGAGTAAGCGATGAGCAGTTCTTC. Translated, it gives CASSHIVAGVSDEQFF.

Comment on this clone: Other DNA sequences from this sample encode an identical CDR3 as well. J is TRBJ2-3 and V is TRBV5-1; TRBD2 is a possible D gene (5 bases). The V end was cut by 0 bases, the J end by 2 bases, with 10 bases between. The CDR3 sequence is 15 residues long. Germline CDR1 and CDR2: SGHRS and YFSETQ. CDR3 amino acids: CASSLDGGPTDTQYF. CDR3 DNA: TGCGCCAGCAGCTTGGATGGCGGGCCCACAGATACGCAGTATTTT. Combining the CDR3 with reference TRBV5-1 and TRBJ2-3 gives the whole variable domain KAGVTQTPRYLIKTRGQQVTLSCSPISGHRSVSWYQQTPGQGLQFLFEYFSETQRNKGNFPGRFSGRQFSNSRSEMNVSTLELGDSALYLCASSLDGGPTDTQYFGPGTRLTVL.

V usage is TRBV28 and J usage is TRBJ1-2; 7 bases fit TRBD1. V trimming: 6 bases; J trimming: 4 bases; junction bases outside the gene matches: 5. CDR1 and CDR2 from the germline V gene are MDHEN and SYDVKM. This CDR3 has 13 residues. CDR3 coding DNA: TGTGCCAGCAGCCCAGGGGGTATCTATGGCTACACCTTC. It codes for CASSPGGIYGYTF.

J is TRBJ2-4 and V is TRBV14; 7 bases are a match to TRBD2. V trimming: 1 base; J trimming: 6 bases; junction bases outside the gene matches: 6. The CDR3 is made up of 15 amino acids. CDR1 and CDR2 (germline): SGHDN, FVKESK. CDR3 bases: TGTGCCAGCAGCCAAGCGGGACTACAAGGAAACATTCAGTACTTC. Residues: CASSQAGLQGNIQYF.

This chain joins TRBV7-9 and TRBJ2-1; TRBD1 matches 10 bases. With V trimmed by 5 bases and J by 8 bases, 9 bases remained unmatched. The germline V gene has CDR1 SEHNR and CDR2 FQNEAQ (reference sequence). The CDR3 extends over 15 amino acids. The CDR3 DNA follows: TGTGCCAGCAGCGTCGAGGACAGGGGGTGGGATGAGCAGTTCTTC. It encodes CASSVEDRGWDEQFF.

The CDR3 spells CAWSLDRGTNEQYF. DNA of the CDR3: TGTGCCTGGAGTCTGGACAGGGGGACGAACGAGCAGTACTTC. The J gene is TRBJ2-5, the V gene TRBV30; 10 nucleotides agree with TRBD1. TRBJ2-7 explains the end of the DNA better; the J call may be wrong. This CDR3 comprises 14 residues. Looked up from germline, CDR1 is GTSNPN and CDR2 is SVGIG (reference sequence).

The chain has TRBV6-1 and TRBJ1-4; a possible D gene is TRBD1 (6 bases). The CDR3 runs 14 residues. The V gene's germline CDR1 is MNHNS and CDR2 SASEGT. V lost 7 bases, J lost 2 bases, and 11 bases lay in between. The CDR3 DNA is TGTGCCAGCAAACAGGGAACGACTAATGAAAAACTGTTTTTT. Amino acids: CASKQGTTNEKLFF.

This sequence joins TRBV2 and TRBJ2-1, with TRBD2 matching 7 bases. CDR3 length: 14 residues. V lost 7 bases, J lost 0 bases, and 3 bases stayed unmatched. The germline V gene has CDR1 SNHLY and CDR2 FYNNEI. As DNA, the CDR3 is TGTGCCAGCATCCTAGCGGTCTCCTACAATGAGCAGTTCTTC. Its translation is CASILAVSYNEQFF.

Worth noting for this clone: One end of the junction varies from germline; a read error may be responsible. The CDR3 DNA reads TGTGCCCGGAGGAGAACAGGGGGCACCGGGGAGCTGTTTTTT. This sequence encodes CARRRTGGTGELFF. The chain employs TRBV30 and TRBJ2-2, with TRBD1 matching 8 bases. This CDR3 comprises 14 residues. The germline V gene has CDR1 GTSNPN and CDR2 SVGIG (reference sequence).

For the CDR3, the DNA is TGTGCCAGCAGTCCCGGGACAGGGAGCTACGAGCAGTACTTC. Protein sequence: CASSPGTGSYEQYF. This chain connects TRBV5-4 to TRBJ2-5; 9 positions agree with TRBD1. The J call is in doubt because the DNA end fits TRBJ2-7 better. There are 14 residues in the CDR3. Germline V gene data show CDR1 as SGHNT and CDR2 as YYREEE (reference sequence).

The chain employs TRBV28 and TRBJ1-5; TRBD1 aligns across 7 bases. After removal of 7 bases from V and 4 bases from J, the junction contained 13 bases not matched to a gene. CDR3 length: 16 amino acids. In germline, CDR1 is MDHEN, CDR2 SYDVKM. DNA of the CDR3: TGTGCCAGCAAGGCTAGCAAAGGGACAGTAAATCAGCCCCAGCATTTT. Translated, it gives CASKASKGTVNQPQHF.

V usage is TRBV27 and J usage is TRBJ2-1; D is undetermined. The CDR3 totals 15 residues. Germline V gene data show CDR1 as MNHEY and CDR2 as SMNVEV (reference sequence). Trimming stripped 5 bases from V and 4 bases from J, with 15 bases between. CDR3 loop: CASSPGSFLYNEQFF. In DNA, the CDR3 is TGTGCCAGCAGTCCAGGCTCCTTTCTTTACAATGAGCAGTTCTTC.

The genes are TRBV5-1 and TRBJ2-6; no clear D. The CDR3 sequence is 16 residues long. V was pared by 1 base and J by 2 bases, with 10 bases between. The germline V gene encodes CDR1 SGHRS and CDR2 YFSETQ. The CDR3 region is CASSLRLQPGANVLTF. CDR3 nucleotide sequence: TGCGCCAGCAGCTTGCGACTGCAACCTGGGGCCAACGTCCTGACTTTC.

The chain couples TRBV10-2 to TRBJ2-1; 7 bases line up with TRBD2. V was pared by 0 bases and J by 3 bases, with 5 bases of the junction left unmatched. The CDR3 length is 16 residues. Germline V gives CDR1 WSHSY, CDR2 SAAADI. CDR3 in DNA: TGCGCCAGCAGTGAGTCGGGAGCGGGAAGCTACAATGAGCAGTTCTTC. Protein: CASSESGAGSYNEQFF.